This T cell receptor beta chain is from a study of T cell responses to AZD1222 COVID-19 vaccine. Here immunoSEQ multiplex PCR was the method, and the copy in TCRdb shows in-frame clones only, minus some. This sample has 95,000 to 100,000 clones, with more than 70% found just once. Trimming shortened V by 5 bases and J by 0 bases, and 13 bases separated the two germline ends. CDR3 length: 16 amino acids. Germline lookup yields CDR1 LNHDA and CDR2 SQIVND (reference sequence). This TCR derives from an adult who received the AZD1222 COVID-19 vaccine. Sequencing was performed on peripheral blood, taken 28 days after the second AZD1222 dose. The chain combines TRBV19 with TRBJ2-2; D unresolved. Written as DNA, the CDR3 is TGTGCCAGTAGTTTTGTGTTCGAACCGAACACCGGGGAGCTGTTTTTT. It specifies CASSFVFEPNTGELFF.